In this sample, the clone carrying this T cell receptor (beta chain) turned up many times. The CDR3 sequence is 15 residues long. V shed 2 bases and J shed 0 bases, with 9 bases lying between them. The entry originates in a study of T cells of healthy individuals. TCRdb fed the 5' RACE reads into MiXCR, producing one record per CDR3 protein. The sample comprises about 41,000 distinct CDR3 sequences, 4.5% of which are singletons, and more than 8% rests with the top ten. The J gene is TRBJ2-3, the V gene TRBV12-3 or TRBV12-4; possible D gene TRBD2, 6 bases. The TCR sequence derives from a human donor in good health. The CDR3 DNA follows: TGTGCCAGCAGTTTACTGCGGGGCAGCACAGATACGCAGTATTTT. Its translation: CASSLLRGSTDTQYF.